The present entry profiles one TCR beta chain with its context. Its cognate antigen is unknown. This sample was taken from a study of shared clonotypes between healthy human individuals. Looking at the study overall: Three plates each covered CD4 naive and memory; CD8 naive two, CD8 memory one. General observations from the study: Of the naive CD4 clonotypes, roughly 5.2% were shared across a few donors.

This CDR3 is 16 amino acids long. V was pared by 0 bases and J by 4 bases, with 6 bases of the junction left unmatched. CDR1 and CDR2 (germline): LNHDA, SQIVND (reference sequence). Profiled with immunoSEQ multiplex PCR; TCRdb holds only in-frame clones, not every one. This table has some 200,000 clones, 60% to 75% appearing once. The clonotype was recovered from a man aged 25-45 years in good health. This chain connects TRBV19 to TRBJ1-2; 9 bases fit TRBD1. The specimen was memory CD4+ T cells sorted from blood. Described subset: CD45RA-negative fraction. The CDR3 sequence: CASSIDSTGGGYGYTF. CDR3 in DNA: TGTGCCAGTAGTATAGATTCGACAGGGGGAGGCTATGGCTACACCTTC.